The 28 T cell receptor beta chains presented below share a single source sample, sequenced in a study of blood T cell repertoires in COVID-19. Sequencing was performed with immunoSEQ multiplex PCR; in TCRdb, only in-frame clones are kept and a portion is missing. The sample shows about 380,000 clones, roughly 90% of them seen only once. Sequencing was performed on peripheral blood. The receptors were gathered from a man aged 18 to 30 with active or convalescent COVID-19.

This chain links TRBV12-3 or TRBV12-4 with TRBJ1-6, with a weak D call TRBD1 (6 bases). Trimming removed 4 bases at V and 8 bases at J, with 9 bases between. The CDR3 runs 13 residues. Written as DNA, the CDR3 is TGTGCCAGCAGTTCCGGACAGTATTCACCCCTCCACTTT. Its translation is CASSSGQYSPLHF.

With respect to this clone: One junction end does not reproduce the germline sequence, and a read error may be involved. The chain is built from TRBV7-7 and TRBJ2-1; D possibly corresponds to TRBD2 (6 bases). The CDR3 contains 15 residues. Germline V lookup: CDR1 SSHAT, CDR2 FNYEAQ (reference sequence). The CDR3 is CASSLGVAAYNEQFF. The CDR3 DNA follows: TGTGCTAGCAGCTTAGGAGTAGCGGCATACAATGAGCAGTTCTTC. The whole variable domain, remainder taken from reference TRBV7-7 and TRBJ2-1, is GAGVSQSPRYKVTKRGQDVTLRCDPISSHATLYWYQQALGQGPEFLTYFNYEAQPDKSGLPSDRFSAERPEGSISTLTIQRTEQRDSAMYRCASSLGVAAYNEQFFGPGTRLTVL.

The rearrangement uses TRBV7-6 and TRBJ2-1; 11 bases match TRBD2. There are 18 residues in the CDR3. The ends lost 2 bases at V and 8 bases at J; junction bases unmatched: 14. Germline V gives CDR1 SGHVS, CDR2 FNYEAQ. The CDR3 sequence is CASSLLLVAGGLRDEQFF. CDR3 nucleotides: TGTGCCAGCAGCTTACTCTTGGTAGCGGGAGGGCTTAGGGATGAGCAGTTCTTC.

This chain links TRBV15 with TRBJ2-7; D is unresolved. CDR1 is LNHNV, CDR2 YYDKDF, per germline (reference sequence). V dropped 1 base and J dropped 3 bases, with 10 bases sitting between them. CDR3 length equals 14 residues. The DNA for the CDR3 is TGTGCCACCAGCAGAGGAGCCAGGATCTACGAGCAGTACTTC. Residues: CATSRGARIYEQYF.

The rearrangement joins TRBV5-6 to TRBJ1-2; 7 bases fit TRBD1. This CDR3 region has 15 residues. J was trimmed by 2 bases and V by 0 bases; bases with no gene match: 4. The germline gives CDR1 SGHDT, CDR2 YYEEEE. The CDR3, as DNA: TGTGCCAGCAGCTTGGGCCGACAGGGAAACTATGGCTACACCTTC. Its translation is CASSLGRQGNYGYTF.

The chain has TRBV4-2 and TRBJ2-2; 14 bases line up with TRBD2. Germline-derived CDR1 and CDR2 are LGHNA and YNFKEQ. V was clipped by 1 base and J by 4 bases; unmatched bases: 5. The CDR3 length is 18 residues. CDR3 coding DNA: TGTGCCAGCAGCCAAGTTGGAGGACTAGCGGGAGGCACCGGGGAGCTGTTTTTT. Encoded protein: CASSQVGGLAGGTGELFF.

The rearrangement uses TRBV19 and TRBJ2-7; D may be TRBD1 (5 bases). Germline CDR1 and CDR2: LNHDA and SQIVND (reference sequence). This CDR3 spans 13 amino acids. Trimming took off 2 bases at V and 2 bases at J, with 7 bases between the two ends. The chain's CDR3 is CASSITGTYEQYF. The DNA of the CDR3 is TGTGCCAGTAGTATAACAGGAACCTACGAGCAGTACTTC.

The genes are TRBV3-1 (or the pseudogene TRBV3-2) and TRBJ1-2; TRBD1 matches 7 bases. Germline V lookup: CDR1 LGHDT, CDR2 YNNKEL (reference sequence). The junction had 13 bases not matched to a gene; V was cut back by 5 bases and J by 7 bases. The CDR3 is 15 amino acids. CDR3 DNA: TGTGCCAGCAGCTCCGTGTCCAGGGGGTCAGGTGGCTACACCTTC. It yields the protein CASSSVSRGSGGYTF.

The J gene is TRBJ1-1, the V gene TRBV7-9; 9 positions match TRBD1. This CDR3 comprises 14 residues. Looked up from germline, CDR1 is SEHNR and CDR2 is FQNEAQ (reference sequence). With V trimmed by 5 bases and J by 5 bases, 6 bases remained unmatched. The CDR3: CASSLTGGKTEAFF. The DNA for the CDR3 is TGTGCCAGCAGCCTGACAGGGGGGAAGACTGAAGCTTTCTTT.

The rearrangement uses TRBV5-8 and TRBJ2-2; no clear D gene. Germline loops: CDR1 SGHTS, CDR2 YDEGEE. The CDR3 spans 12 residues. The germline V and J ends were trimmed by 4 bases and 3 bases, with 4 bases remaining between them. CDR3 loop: CASSPDTGELFF. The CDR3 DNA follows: TGTGCCAGCAGCCCAGACACCGGGGAGCTGTTTTTT.

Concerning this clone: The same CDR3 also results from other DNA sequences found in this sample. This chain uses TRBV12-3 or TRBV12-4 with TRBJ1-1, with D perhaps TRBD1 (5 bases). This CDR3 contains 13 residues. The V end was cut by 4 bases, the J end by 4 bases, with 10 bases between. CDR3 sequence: CASSSREGTEAFF. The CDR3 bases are TGTGCCAGCAGTTCCAGGGAGGGCACTGAAGCTTTCTTT.

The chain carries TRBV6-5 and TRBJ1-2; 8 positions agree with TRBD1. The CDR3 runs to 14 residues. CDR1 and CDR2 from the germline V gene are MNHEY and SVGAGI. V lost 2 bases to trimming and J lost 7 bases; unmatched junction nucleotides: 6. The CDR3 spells CASSYRQGARGYTF. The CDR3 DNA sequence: TGTGCCAGCAGTTACCGGCAGGGGGCGCGTGGCTACACCTTC.

The chain's CDR3 is CASSQGGANYGYTF. DNA of the CDR3: TGTGCCAGCAGCCAAGGGGGAGCTAACTATGGCTACACCTTC. The V and J genes are TRBV4-2 and TRBJ1-2; D not certain. Trimming removed 1 base from V and 0 bases from J, with 6 bases in between. CDR3 length: 14 residues. CDR1 and CDR2 from the germline V gene are LGHNA and YNFKEQ.

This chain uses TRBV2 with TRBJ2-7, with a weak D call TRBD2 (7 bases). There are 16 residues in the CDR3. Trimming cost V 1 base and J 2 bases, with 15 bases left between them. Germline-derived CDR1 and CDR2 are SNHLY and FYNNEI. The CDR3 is CASSEGEGGLPYEQYF. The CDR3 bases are TGTGCCAGCAGTGAAGGGGAGGGGGGCCTGCCCTACGAGCAGTACTTC.

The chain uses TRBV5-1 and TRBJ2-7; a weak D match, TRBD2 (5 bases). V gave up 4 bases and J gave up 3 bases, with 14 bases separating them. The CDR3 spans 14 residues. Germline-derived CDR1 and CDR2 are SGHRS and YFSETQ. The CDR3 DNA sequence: TGCGCCAGCAGCCAGACATCCGGGGTCTACGAGCAGTACTTC. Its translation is CASSQTSGVYEQYF.

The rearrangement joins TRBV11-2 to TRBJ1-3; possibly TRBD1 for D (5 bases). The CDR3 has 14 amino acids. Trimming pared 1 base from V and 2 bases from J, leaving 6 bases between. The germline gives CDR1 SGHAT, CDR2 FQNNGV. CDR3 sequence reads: CASSLAGTGNTIYF. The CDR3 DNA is TGTGCCAGCAGCTTAGCAGGGACTGGAAACACCATATATTTT.

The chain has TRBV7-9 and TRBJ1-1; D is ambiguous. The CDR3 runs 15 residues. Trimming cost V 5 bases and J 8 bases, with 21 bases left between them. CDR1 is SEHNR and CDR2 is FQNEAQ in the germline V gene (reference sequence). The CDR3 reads CASSPSMPREIEAFF. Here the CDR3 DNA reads TGTGCCAGCAGCCCTAGTATGCCCCGGGAGATAGAAGCTTTCTTT.

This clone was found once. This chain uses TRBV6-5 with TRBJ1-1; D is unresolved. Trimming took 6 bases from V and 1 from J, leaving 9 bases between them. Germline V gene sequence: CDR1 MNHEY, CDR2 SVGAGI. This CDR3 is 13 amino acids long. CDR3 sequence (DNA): TGTGCCAGCAGGAACACACAGAACACTGAAGCTTTCTTT. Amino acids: CASRNTQNTEAFF.

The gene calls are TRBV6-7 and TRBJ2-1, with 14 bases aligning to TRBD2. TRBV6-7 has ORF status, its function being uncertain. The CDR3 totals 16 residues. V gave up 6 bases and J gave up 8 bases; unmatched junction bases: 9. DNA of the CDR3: TGTGCCAGCAGAACCGGACTAGCGGGGGGCCATGATGAGCAGTTCTTC. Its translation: CASRTGLAGGHDEQFF.

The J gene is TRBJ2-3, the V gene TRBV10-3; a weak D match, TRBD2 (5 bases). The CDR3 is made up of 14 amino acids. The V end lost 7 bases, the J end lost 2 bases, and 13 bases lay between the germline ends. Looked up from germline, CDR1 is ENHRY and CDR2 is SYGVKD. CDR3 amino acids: CAIKATRDTDTQYF. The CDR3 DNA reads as TGTGCCATCAAGGCAACTAGGGACACAGATACGCAGTATTTT.

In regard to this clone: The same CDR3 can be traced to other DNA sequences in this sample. CDR3 in DNA: TGTGCCAGCAGTCCAACAGGGTATAACTATGGCTACACCTTC. Translated: CASSPTGYNYGYTF. The chain uses TRBV27 and TRBJ1-2, with D possibly matching TRBD1 (6 bases). This CDR3 is 14 amino acids long. Trimming took off 5 bases at V and 1 base at J, with 11 bases between the two ends. Germline V gene data show CDR1 as MNHEY and CDR2 as SMNVEV (reference sequence).

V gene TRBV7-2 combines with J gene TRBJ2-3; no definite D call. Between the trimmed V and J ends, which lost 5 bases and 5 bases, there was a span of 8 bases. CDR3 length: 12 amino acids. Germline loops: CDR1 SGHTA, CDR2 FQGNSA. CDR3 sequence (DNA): TGTGCCAGCAGCCCCCCGGTAGATACGCAGTATTTT. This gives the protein CASSPPVDTQYF.

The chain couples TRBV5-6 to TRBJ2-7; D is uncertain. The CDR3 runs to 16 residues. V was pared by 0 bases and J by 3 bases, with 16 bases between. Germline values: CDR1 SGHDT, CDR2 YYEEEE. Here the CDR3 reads CASSLVPVSPSYEQYF. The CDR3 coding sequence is TGTGCCAGCAGCTTGGTTCCGGTATCCCCGAGCTACGAGCAGTACTTC.

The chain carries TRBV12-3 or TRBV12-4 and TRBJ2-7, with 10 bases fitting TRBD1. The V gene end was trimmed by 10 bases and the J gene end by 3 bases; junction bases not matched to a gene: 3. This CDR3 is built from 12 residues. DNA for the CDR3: TGTGCCATCCGGACAGGGGGCTACGAGCAGTACTTC. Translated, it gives CAIRTGGYEQYF.

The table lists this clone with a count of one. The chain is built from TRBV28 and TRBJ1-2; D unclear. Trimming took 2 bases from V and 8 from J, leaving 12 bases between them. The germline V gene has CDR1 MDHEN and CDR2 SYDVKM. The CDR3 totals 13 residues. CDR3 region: CASSLRSGNGYTF. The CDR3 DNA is TGTGCCAGCAGTTTAAGGTCGGGAAACGGCTACACCTTC.

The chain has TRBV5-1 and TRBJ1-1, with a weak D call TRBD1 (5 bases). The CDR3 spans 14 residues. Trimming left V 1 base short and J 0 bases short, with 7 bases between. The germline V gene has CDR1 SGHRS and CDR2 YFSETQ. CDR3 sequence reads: CASSLTGMNTEAFF. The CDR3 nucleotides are TGCGCCAGCAGCTTGACAGGTATGAACACTGAAGCTTTCTTT.

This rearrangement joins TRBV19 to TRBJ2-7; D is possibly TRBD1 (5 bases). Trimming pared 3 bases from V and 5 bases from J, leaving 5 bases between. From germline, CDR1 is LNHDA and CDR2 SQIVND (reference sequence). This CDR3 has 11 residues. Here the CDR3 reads CASSIRDEQYF. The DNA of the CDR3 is TGTGCCAGTAGTATCAGGGACGAGCAGTACTTC.

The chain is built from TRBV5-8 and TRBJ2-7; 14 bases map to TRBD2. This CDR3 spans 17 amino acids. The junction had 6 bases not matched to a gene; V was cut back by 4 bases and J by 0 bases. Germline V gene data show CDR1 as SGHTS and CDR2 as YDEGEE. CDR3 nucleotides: TGTGCCAGCAGCGCCGGGACTAGCGGGAGTGACTCCTACGAGCAGTACTTC. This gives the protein CASSAGTSGSDSYEQYF.